The 3 T cell receptor beta chains listed next were all sequenced from one sample in a study of blood T cells in healthy people across ages. The second PCR ran roughly 6 to 11 cycles with a sample-barcoded 5' primer and J-beta primers. MiXCR, applied by TCRdb to the 5' RACE reads, yields one record per CDR3 protein. The sample yields roughly 1.5 million distinct CDR3 sequences, less than 45% seen once. Specimen: blood. The receptors derive from a woman aged 18-29 years in good health.

The gene calls are TRBV7-9 and TRBJ2-7; D remains unclear. The tail of the sequence fits TRBJ2-5 better, so the J call may be wrong. Germline V gives CDR1 SEHNR, CDR2 FQNEAQ (reference sequence). The CDR3 runs to 14 residues. CDR3 sequence (DNA): TGTGCCGCCTCGCCGAATACAGTGGGGGAGACCCAGTACTTC. Amino acids: CAASPNTVGETQYF.

On this clonotype: The junction departs from the called germline gene at one end, perhaps through a read error. The V and J genes are TRBV7-9 and TRBJ1-1, with TRBD1 identical over 7 bases. This CDR3 spans 13 amino acids. Germline CDR1 reads SEHNR; CDR2 reads FQNEAQ (reference sequence). The CDR3 sequence: CGSSPKGTDEAFF. DNA for the CDR3: TGTGGCAGCAGCCCGAAGGGGACAGACGAAGCTTTCTTT.

As to this clonotype: A much larger clone is a single base away; this may be a read error. The rearrangement joins TRBV4-1 to TRBJ2-7; possibly TRBD2 for D (6 bases). The length of the CDR3 is 16 residues. Looked up from germline, CDR1 is MGHRA and CDR2 is YSYEKL. The V gene lost 0 bases and the J gene lost 7 bases, with 19 bases spanning the gap. CDR3 residues: CASSQDGGVQNNEQYF. DNA for the CDR3: TGCGCCAGCAGCCAAGACGGCGGGGTCCAAAACAATGAGCAGTACTTC.